This TCR beta chain was sequenced for a study of blood T cell repertoires in COVID-19. In the study overall: Acute and convalescent COVID-19 samples came from the United States, Italy and Spain.

Original handling: It was from reference gene primer amplification that nucleated cell counts were estimated. Using immunoSEQ multiplex PCR, the repertoire was profiled, and TCRdb retains in-frame clones only, with some absent. V and J calls and clone size come straight from that table; D and trimming were deduced from the DNA. The table has hundreds of thousands of clones, roughly 90% seen once; the top ten hold roughly 2.2%. CDR3 size: 16 residues. CDR1 MNHEY and CDR2 SVGAGI come from the germline V gene. Trimming removed 2 bases from V and 7 bases from J; junction bases left unmatched: 7. The specimen sequenced was peripheral blood. The sequence derives from a woman aged 45 to 65 who had recovered from COVID-19. V and J are TRBV6-5 and TRBJ1-6, with 8 bases identical to TRBD1. CDR3 bases: TGTGCCAGCAGTTACGGACAGGGAGGCCACAATTCACCCCTCCACTTT. Translation gives CASSYGQGGHNSPLHF.